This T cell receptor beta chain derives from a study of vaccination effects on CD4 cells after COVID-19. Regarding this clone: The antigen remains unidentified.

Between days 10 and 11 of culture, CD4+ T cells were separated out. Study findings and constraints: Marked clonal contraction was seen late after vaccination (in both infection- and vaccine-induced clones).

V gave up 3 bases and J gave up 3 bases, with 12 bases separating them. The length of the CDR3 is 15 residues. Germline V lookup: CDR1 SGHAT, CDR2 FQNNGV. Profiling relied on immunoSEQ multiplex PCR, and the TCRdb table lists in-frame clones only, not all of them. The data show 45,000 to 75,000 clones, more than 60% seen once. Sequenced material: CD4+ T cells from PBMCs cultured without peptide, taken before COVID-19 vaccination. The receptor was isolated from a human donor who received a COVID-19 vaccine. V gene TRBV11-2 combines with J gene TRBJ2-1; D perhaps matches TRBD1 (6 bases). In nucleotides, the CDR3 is TGTGCCAGCAGCTTGTCAGGGGATAACTACAATGAGCAGTTCTTC. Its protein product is CASSLSGDNYNEQFF. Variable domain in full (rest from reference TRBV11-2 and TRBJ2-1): EAGVAQSPRYKIIEKRQSVAFWCNPISGHATLYWYQQILGQGPKLLIQFQNNGVVDDSQLPKDRFSAERLKGVDSTLKIQPAKLEDSAVYLCASSLSGDNYNEQFFGPGTRLTVL.